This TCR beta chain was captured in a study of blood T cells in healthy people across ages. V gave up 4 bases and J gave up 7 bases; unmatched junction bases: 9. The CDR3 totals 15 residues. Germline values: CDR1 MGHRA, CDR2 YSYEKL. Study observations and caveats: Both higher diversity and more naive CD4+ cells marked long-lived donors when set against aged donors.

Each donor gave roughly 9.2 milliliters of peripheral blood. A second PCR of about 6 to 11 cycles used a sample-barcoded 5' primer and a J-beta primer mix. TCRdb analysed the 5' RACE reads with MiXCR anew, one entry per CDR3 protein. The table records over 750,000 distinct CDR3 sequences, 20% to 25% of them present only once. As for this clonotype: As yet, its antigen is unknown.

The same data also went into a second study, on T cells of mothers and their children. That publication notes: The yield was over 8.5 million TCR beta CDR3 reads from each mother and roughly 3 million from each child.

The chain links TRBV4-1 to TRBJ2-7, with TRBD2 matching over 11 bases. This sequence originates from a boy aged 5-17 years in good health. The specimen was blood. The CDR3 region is CASSRESLAGGEQYF. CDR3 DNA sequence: TGCGCCAGCAGCCGAGAAAGCCTAGCGGGGGGTGAGCAGTACTTC.